This TCR beta chain was captured in a study of blood T cell repertoires in COVID-19. About the study: From the United States, Italy and Spain came samples of acute and convalescent COVID-19. Sources were T cells, B-cell-depleted T cells, or PBMCs; the material itself was cDNA or gDNA.

In the authors' workflow: Reference gene primers were amplified, and this amplification served to estimate nucleated cell counts. Sequencing was performed with immunoSEQ multiplex PCR; in TCRdb, only in-frame clones are kept and a portion is missing. That table supplies the V and J calls and clone size; D and trimming were determined from the DNA. The table records 200,000 to 250,000 clones, around 87% of them present only once. Trimming cost V 2 bases and J 0 bases; bases outside gene matches: 13. The CDR3 is 19 amino acids. The germline V gene encodes CDR1 LGHDT and CDR2 YNNKEL (reference sequence). Adults between roughly 18 and 90 years of age took part from about 24 US areas.

The source material was PBMCs or T cells enriched from blood (not recorded which). The TCR comes from a man aged 25-45 years who had been exposed to COVID-19. V is TRBV3-1 (or the pseudogene TRBV3-2) and J is TRBJ2-5; 9 nucleotides align to TRBD1. CDR3 DNA: TGTGCCAGCAGCCAAACCGGGACAGGGACACTTCTGTACCAAGAGACCCAGTACTTC. The encoded protein is CASSQTGTGTLLYQETQYF.